This TCR beta chain was retrieved from a study of CD8+ T cells in alopecia areata (dated by TCRdb to the late 2010s). General notes on the study: Treated patients were enrolled in an open-label pilot trial of oral tofacitinib, 5 to 10 mg twice daily, for moderate-to-severe alopecia areata. Tofacitinib was given for 6 to 18 months, followed by 6 months of follow-up off drug to assess delayed response and recurrence. On the human side, TCRbeta sequencing was run on scalp tissue and on sorted CD4+ and CD8+ peripheral blood T cells from healthy controls and from alopecia areata patients with either patchy or totalis/universalis disease. Tofacitinib-treated patients had biopsies at baseline and at 4 and 24 weeks of treatment, with a later scalp biopsy in several patients. High-throughput TCRbeta sequencing was used to examine T cell clonal expansion in alopecia areata in both the C3H/HeJ mouse model and human patients. Amplification of TCRbeta CDR3 regions was done by immunoSEQ multiplex PCR using 35 Vbeta forward primers and 13 Jbeta reverse primers. Clonality in the scalp was compared among normal scalp (n=4), patchy alopecia areata scalp (n=8), and alopecia totalis/universalis scalp (n=8). For the treated patients, the SALT score, which quantifies what percentage of scalp surface area is affected, served as the measure of disease severity. RNA was obtained with the PAXgene miRNA kit for fixed scalp, the miRNeasy kit for PBMCs, and the RNeasy kit for mouse skin. The full study reports these points: Because the treated cohort was small and included a single nonresponder, larger studies are needed to assess links between baseline CD8+ expansion and response. Shared TCR sequences between patients were less evident than in mice, which may be partly attributable to HLA diversity in the patient population. Scalp TCR repertoire analysis is complicated because resident alphabeta T cells in normal human skin are also sequenced, whereas mouse skin is dominated by gammadelta T cells. Tofacitinib significantly decreased scalp clonality and the number of expanded CD8+ clones among the top 100 scalp clones. Compared with normal scalp, lesional scalp, particularly in alopecia totalis/universalis, had higher clonality and more expanded CD8+ clones, which suggests antigenic drive. Many expanded lesional clones persisted in scalp and blood during tofacitinib treatment, which may partly explain relapse after stopping treatment.

In the germline V gene, CDR1 corresponds to SQVTM and CDR2 to ANQGSEA. The CDR3 goes from the cysteine to the phenylalanine over 13 residues. The only DNA kept is the CDR3, 39 bases in frame from the first base. V and J are trimmed by 5 bases and 2 bases, and the gene matches miss 5 bases of the junction. The time point label on this specimen signifies: less than five weeks on oral tofacitinib. The treatment or condition label for this specimen denotes: oral pan-JAK inhibitor, 5-10 mg twice daily. From alopecia areata patients, peripheral blood was collected along with lesional scalp punch biopsies. After PBMCs were isolated by density centrifugation and stained for CD3, CD4 and CD8, a FACSAria was used to sort CD4+ and CD8+ T cells. Libraries were made using the immunoSEQ multiplex PCR assay. To provide template for TCR sequencing, every sample had RNA extracted and reverse transcribed into cDNA. SuperScript III was used for first-strand cDNA synthesis, primed with a 2:1 mix of oligo-dT and random hexamers. A synthetic immune receptor repertoire was used to measure amplification bias, and any remaining bias was corrected computationally. For the original study's pipeline: Raw reads were preprocessed to remove errors, and CDR3 was defined by IMGT conventions from the conserved cysteine to phenylalanine. Clonality was calculated as 1 minus Shannon entropy normalized by log2 of the number of productive unique TCRs. Whether each scalp clone was CD4 or CD8 was inferred by checking scalp TCRbeta sequences against the CD4 and CD8 repertoires from sorted blood. TCRdb took this table from immuneACCESS and kept in-frame rearrangements with V and J called. Such tables lack part of the clones; where checked against another copy, unresolved V genes explain under half of the gap, and the rest is unexplained. V and J calls and clone size follow that table, whereas D and trimming were derived from the DNA. The sample table shows 150,000 or so clones, and approximately 90% are seen once. The top ten constitute about 13% of the sample.

This clone was seen more than once but under ten times. The antigen it recognizes is unknown. No base quality values were provided; no much bigger clone lies one nucleotide off. Here the chain combines TRBV29-1 and TRBJ2-7; 8 central bases correspond to TRBD1. Sequencing was performed on CD8+ T cells sorted from blood, taken at week 4, from a patient treated with tofacitinib. The clonotype originates from a human donor with alopecia areata. The nucleotide sequence is TGCAGCGTTAGGACAGGGAAAGCCTACGAGCAGTACTTC. This is translated as CSVRTGKAYEQYF.